The 7 T cell receptor beta chains listed next were all sequenced from one sample in a study of OX40 agonist ivuxolimab in advanced cancers. Assay: immunoSEQ multiplex PCR; the TCRdb copy retains only in-frame clones and omits some. The repertoire consists of approximately 74,000 clones, with under 95% occurring once and the leading ten covering about 5.5%. The sequencing used CD4+ or CD8+ T cells sorted from blood, collected in a trial of the OX40 agonist ivuxolimab. These receptors were taken from an adult with an advanced solid tumor such as melanoma, head and neck, liver or kidney cancer.

The J gene is TRBJ2-7, the V gene TRBV5-4; D unclear. V dropped 0 bases and J dropped 3 bases, with 13 bases sitting between them. Per the germline V gene, CDR1 is SGHNT and CDR2 is YYREEE (reference sequence). The CDR3 runs 15 residues. The DNA for the CDR3 is TGTGCCAGCAGCTTGGGAGAGCCAGCTAGCTACGAGCAGTACTTC. Encoded protein: CASSLGEPASYEQYF.

This chain connects TRBV7-9 to TRBJ2-2; a possible D gene is TRBD2 (6 bases). The germline CDR1 and CDR2 sequences are SEHNR and FQNEAQ (reference sequence). The CDR3 covers 14 residues. The V gene lost 6 bases and the J gene lost 6 bases, with 14 bases spanning the gap. The CDR3 is CASRGRGGPGELFF. CDR3 DNA: TGTGCCAGCAGGGGAAGGGGAGGCCCCGGGGAGCTGTTTTTT.

The J gene is TRBJ2-7, the V gene TRBV25-1; TRBD1 agrees at 11 bases. The CDR3 is made up of 15 amino acids. The ends lost 6 bases at V and 3 bases at J; junction bases unmatched: 7. Germline CDR1 reads MGHDK; CDR2 reads SYGVNS. The CDR3 here is CASRAGTGGFYEQYF. DNA for the CDR3: TGTGCCAGCAGGGCCGGGACAGGGGGTTTCTACGAGCAGTACTTC.

The V gene is TRBV19, the J gene TRBJ2-1, with D hard to call. Germline lookup yields CDR1 LNHDA and CDR2 SQIVND (reference sequence). The CDR3 sequence is 14 residues long. Trimming cost V 7 bases and J 9 bases, with 19 bases left between them. The CDR3 nucleotides read TGTGCCAGTAATAATGGCGGAACAAAGGTTGAGCAGTTCTTC. Its translation is CASNNGGTKVEQFF.

This clone was counted a few times. The J gene is TRBJ1-1, the V gene TRBV28; 7 positions agree with TRBD1. The CDR3 has 13 amino acids. Germline CDR1 reads MDHEN; CDR2 reads SYDVKM. Germline trimming cut 4 bases from V and 4 bases from J; bases unmatched to any gene: 3. The CDR3 bases are TGTGCCAGCAGTTGGCAGGGGGGCACTGAAGCTTTCTTT. This encodes CASSWQGGTEAFF. Filled out from reference TRBV28 and TRBJ1-1, the complete variable domain reads DVKVTQSSRYLVKRTGEKVFLECVQDMDHENMFWYRQDPGLGLRLIYFSYDVKMKEKGDIPEGYSVSREKKERFSLILESASTNQTSMYLCASSWQGGTEAFFGQGTRLTVV.

Remarks on this clone: The junction does not match germline at one end; this may be a read error. The chain uses TRBV7-7 and TRBJ1-2, with D perhaps matching TRBD1 (5 bases). The CDR3 sequence is 14 residues long. Germline loops: CDR1 SSHAT, CDR2 FNYEAQ (reference sequence). The CDR3 loop reads CASSLGTGHYGYTF. DNA for the CDR3: TGTGCTAGCAGCCTCGGGACGGGCCACTATGGCTACACCTTC.

This chain links TRBV6-5 with TRBJ2-7; D possibly corresponds to TRBD1 (6 bases). Germline assignment: CDR1 MNHEY and CDR2 SVGAGI. Trimming took 4 bases from V and 3 from J, leaving 19 bases between them. This CDR3 has 16 residues. The CDR3 DNA reads as TGTGCCAGCAGTTTTTCGGCCATGGACAGCAACTACGAGCAGTACTTC. The encoded protein is CASSFSAMDSNYEQYF.